This is a list of T cell receptor beta chains from one sample in a study of CD8 T cells in Susac syndrome. TCRdb re-analysed the immunoSEQ multiplex PCR reads in MiXCR, keeping a single row per CDR3 protein. The sample has around 150,000 distinct CDR3 sequences; 93% are singletons. The sample consisted of CD4+ T cells from PBMCs. These receptor sequences come from a human donor in good health. Each CDR3 is given with its conserved first and last residue. Each record gives: J gene, V gene, D gene, clone size, CDR3 protein, CDR3 DNA. A D gene is named only where the DNA matches it firmly. The size entry is marked missing in some rows and otherwise reads once, few, many or a size class.

j_call: TRBJ2-6
v_call: TRBV7-6
d_call: -
clone_size: -
cdr3_aa: CASSLAPGVSGANVLTF
cdr3_nt: TGTGCCAGCAGCTTAGCTCCAGGGGTGTCAGGGGCCAACGTCCTGACTTTC

j_call: TRBJ1-6
v_call: TRBV20-1
d_call: TRBD1
clone_size: -
cdr3_aa: CSARLGQGHYNSPLHF
cdr3_nt: TGCAGTGCTCGACTCGGACAGGGGCATTATAATTCACCCCTCCACTTT

j_call: TRBJ2-7
v_call: TRBV18
d_call: -
clone_size: few
cdr3_aa: CASSPPAAYEQYF
cdr3_nt: TGTGCCAGCTCACCACCTGCGGCCTACGAGCAGTACTTC

j_call: TRBJ2-7
v_call: TRBV5-4
d_call: -
clone_size: -
cdr3_aa: CASRIFGRSYEQYF
cdr3_nt: TGTGCCAGCAGGATTTTCGGACGTTCCTACGAGCAGTACTTC

j_call: TRBJ2-2
v_call: TRBV3-1
d_call: -
clone_size: -
cdr3_aa: CASNQKGHYGELFF
cdr3_nt: TGTGCCAGCAACCAGAAAGGACATTACGGGGAGCTGTTTTTT

j_call: TRBJ1-1
v_call: TRBV5-1
d_call: -
clone_size: -
cdr3_aa: CASSFGGAITEAFF
cdr3_nt: TGCGCCAGCAGCTTTGGGGGCGCGATCACTGAAGCTTTCTTT

j_call: TRBJ2-5
v_call: TRBV3-1
d_call: TRBD2
clone_size: once
cdr3_aa: CASSQGTSGETQYF
cdr3_nt: TGTGCCAGCAGCCAAGGGACTAGCGGGGAGACCCAGTACTTC

j_call: TRBJ2-3
v_call: TRBV29-1
d_call: TRBD2
clone_size: few
cdr3_aa: CSVTTPTRGGGTDTQYF
cdr3_nt: TGCAGCGTGACCACCCCAACGCGGGGGGGCGGCACAGATACGCAGTATTTT

j_call: TRBJ1-5
v_call: TRBV5-6
d_call: TRBD1
clone_size: -
cdr3_aa: CASSLAGGDGQPQHF
cdr3_nt: TGTGCCAGCAGCTTGGCAGGGGGCGACGGTCAGCCCCAGCATTTT

j_call: TRBJ1-3
v_call: TRBV2
d_call: -
clone_size: once
cdr3_aa: CASLPRGRSSGNTIYF
cdr3_nt: TGTGCCAGCCTTCCGAGGGGGAGATCCTCTGGAAACACCATATATTTT

j_call: TRBJ2-5
v_call: TRBV3-1
d_call: -
clone_size: -
cdr3_aa: CASSQDLGRYQETQYF
cdr3_nt: TGTGCCAGCAGCCAAGATTTGGGGAGATACCAAGAGACCCAGTACTTC

j_call: TRBJ1-2
v_call: TRBV29-1
d_call: TRBD1
clone_size: -
cdr3_aa: CSVDRFPGHRNYGYTF
cdr3_nt: TGCAGCGTGGACAGGTTCCCGGGACACCGGAACTATGGCTACACCTTC

j_call: TRBJ1-1
v_call: TRBV7-9
d_call: TRBD1
clone_size: -
cdr3_aa: CASSRTGGNSEAFF
cdr3_nt: TGTGCCAGCAGTCGGACAGGGGGCAATAGTGAAGCTTTCTTT